A single sample is the source of the 9 T cell receptor beta chains below, sequenced in a study of blood T cell repertoires in COVID-19. Clones were read by immunoSEQ multiplex PCR, and TCRdb kept only the in-frame ones, dropping some. The data hold over 250,000 clones, with around nine tenths observed a single time. Source material: peripheral blood. These receptors all come from a man between 45 and 60 years old with acute or convalescent COVID-19.

The CDR3 here is CASSQGPGGNQPQHF. DNA for the CDR3: TGCGCCAGCAGCCAAGGCCCAGGGGGCAATCAGCCCCAGCATTTT. The chain links TRBV4-1 to TRBJ1-5; D may be TRBD1 (6 bases). V was pared by 1 base and J by 2 bases, with 9 bases between. CDR1 and CDR2 (germline): MGHRA, YSYEKL. The CDR3 contains 15 residues.

The gene calls are TRBV11-1 and TRBJ2-5; D unclear. The V and J ends lost 4 bases and 5 bases respectively, with 14 bases between them. Germline V gene lookup returns CDR1 SGHAT and CDR2 FQDESV (reference sequence). The CDR3 runs to 14 residues. The CDR3 loop reads CASSWLVSPETQYF. Here the CDR3 DNA reads TGTGCCAGCAGCTGGCTCGTCTCCCCGGAGACCCAGTACTTC.

The chain is built from TRBV2 and TRBJ1-2, with unresolved D. V lost 4 bases to trimming and J lost 5 bases, with 2 bases between them. This CDR3 contains 10 residues. Germline loops: CDR1 SNHLY, CDR2 FYNNEI. CDR3 loop: CASSVYGYTF. The DNA for the CDR3 is TGTGCCAGCAGTGTATATGGCTACACCTTC. The variable domain in full, with the rest retrieved from reference TRBV2 and TRBJ1-2, is EPEVTQTPSHQVTQMGQEVILRCVPISNHLYFYWYRQILGQKVEFLVSFYNNEISEKSEIFDDQFSVERPDGSNFTLKIRSTKLEDSAMYFCASSVYGYTFGSGTRLTVV.

In regard to this clone: Different DNA sequences within this sample yield the same CDR3. This sequence joins TRBV6-5 and TRBJ1-2, with TRBD1 matching over 10 bases. V was pared by 5 bases and J by 7 bases, with 4 bases of the junction left unmatched. Germline V gene lookup returns CDR1 MNHEY and CDR2 SVGAGI. The CDR3 covers 13 residues. CDR3 amino acids: CASSPDRGLGYTF. CDR3 DNA: TGTGCCAGCAGTCCCGACAGGGGGCTTGGCTACACCTTC.

The V and J genes are TRBV5-1 and TRBJ2-7; the D is unclear. V lost 3 bases and J lost 2, with 6 bases in between. Germline CDR1 SGHRS, CDR2 YFSETQ. There are 12 residues in the CDR3. The CDR3: CASSSVAYEQYF. CDR3 DNA: TGCGCCAGCAGCTCAGTGGCCTACGAGCAGTACTTC.

The rearrangement links TRBV5-1 to TRBJ2-5; no clear D gene. Trimming cost V 1 base and J 3 bases, with 7 bases left between them. This CDR3 is built from 13 residues. The germline gives CDR1 SGHRS, CDR2 YFSETQ. The chain's CDR3 is CASSLSQEETQYF. CDR3 DNA sequence: TGCGCCAGCAGCTTGTCCCAGGAAGAGACCCAGTACTTC.

The V gene is TRBV13, the J gene TRBJ2-2; 7 bases are shared with TRBD2. Germline V gives CDR1 PRHDT, CDR2 FYEKMQ (reference sequence). The length of the CDR3 is 16 residues. Unmatched junction bases numbered 6, after V lost 1 base and J lost 4 bases. As DNA, the CDR3 is TGTGCCAGCAGCTTAGTGGGGGGGGTCGCCACCGGGGAGCTGTTTTTT. As protein: CASSLVGGVATGELFF.

The V call is TRBV2, the J call TRBJ2-7; 8 positions match TRBD1. J lost 3 bases, V lost 1 base, and 2 bases had no gene match. This CDR3 is 14 amino acids long. Germline CDR1 and CDR2: SNHLY and FYNNEI. CDR3 protein: CASSEGTGNYEQYF. DNA of the CDR3: TGTGCCAGCAGTGAAGGGACAGGGAACTACGAGCAGTACTTC.

The CDR3 is CASSERLGETQYF. DNA of the CDR3: TGCGCCAGCAGTGAAAGGCTAGGTGAGACCCAGTACTTC. This chain links TRBV10-1 with TRBJ2-5; D gene uncertain. Deletions cut 3 bases from V and 5 bases from J, with 10 bases between. The CDR3 runs 13 residues. Germline lookup yields CDR1 WNHNN and CDR2 SYGVQD (reference sequence).